The 14 T cell receptor beta chains listed next were all sequenced from one sample in a study of PD-L1 blockade in urothelial cancer. Time point given: peripheral blood 6 weeks after treatment start. The data were produced by immunoSEQ multiplex PCR, yet TCRdb's version contains in-frame clones alone and is incomplete. The table records fewer than 85,000 clones, around nine tenths of them present only once. The source was PBMCs, collected around atezolizumab (anti-PD-L1) treatment. These receptors came from a man aged 55 to 70 with urothelial cancer.

The chain combines TRBV13 with TRBJ1-1; 9 bases align to TRBD1. The germline V gene encodes CDR1 PRHDT and CDR2 FYEKMQ (reference sequence). Trimming at V came to 2 bases and at J to 6 bases, leaving 4 bases not matched to a gene. This CDR3 region has 14 residues. The CDR3 DNA is TGTGCCAGCAGCTTACGGGACAGGGCCGCTGAAGCTTTCTTT. Amino acids: CASSLRDRAAEAFF.

This clone was counted a few times. The chain links TRBV7-3 to TRBJ2-5; unclear D gene. V was trimmed by 4 bases and J by 1 base, leaving 7 bases between them. This CDR3 is 13 amino acids long. CDR1 and CDR2 (germline): SGHTA, FQGTGA. DNA for the CDR3: TGTGCCAGCAGCTCGGGTGGCCAAGAGACCCAGTACTTC. It yields the protein CASSSGGQETQYF. Full variable domain (remainder filled in from reference TRBV7-3 and TRBJ2-5): GAGVSQTPSNKVTEKGKYVELRCDPISGHTALYWYRQSLGQGPEFLIYFQGTGAADDSGLPNDRFFAVRPEGSVSTLKIQRTERGDSAVYLCASSSGGQETQYFGPGTRLLVL.

The chain combines TRBV5-4 with TRBJ2-4; D ambiguous. Trimming removed 1 base at V and 0 bases at J, with 8 bases between. The CDR3 sequence is 15 residues long. The V gene's germline CDR1 is SGHNT and CDR2 YYREEE (reference sequence). CDR3 sequence: CASSLTELAKNIQYF. The CDR3 DNA is TGTGCCAGCAGCTTGACGGAGTTAGCCAAAAACATTCAGTACTTC.

V gene TRBV2 combines with J gene TRBJ1-5, with D uncertain. The CDR3 consists of 12 residues. The germline gives CDR1 SNHLY, CDR2 FYNNEI. The germline V and J ends were trimmed by 6 bases and 5 bases, with 8 bases remaining between them. CDR3 nucleotides: TGTGCCAGCAGGAGGGCGGATCAGCCCCAGCATTTT. This codes for CASRRADQPQHF. The variable domain in full, with the rest retrieved from reference TRBV2 and TRBJ1-5, is EPEVTQTPSHQVTQMGQEVILRCVPISNHLYFYWYRQILGQKVEFLVSFYNNEISEKSEIFDDQFSVERPDGSNFTLKIRSTKLEDSAMYFCASRRADQPQHFGDGTRLSIL.

This clone was seen once. V usage is TRBV5-8 and J usage is TRBJ1-5; a weak D match, TRBD1 (5 bases). Germline CDR1 is SGHTS and CDR2 is YDEGEE. Between the trimmed V and J ends, which lost 5 bases and 3 bases, there was a span of 18 bases. The CDR3 is made up of 16 amino acids. The CDR3 coding sequence is TGTGCCAGCAGTCCCTGGGAGGGGCTTAACAATCAGCCCCAGCATTTT. Translation: CASSPWEGLNNQPQHF.

The chain links TRBV10-3 to TRBJ1-3, with 9 bases that match TRBD1. With V trimmed by 6 bases and J by 4 bases, 7 bases remained unmatched. The germline CDR1 and CDR2 sequences are ENHRY and SYGVKD. The CDR3 covers 15 residues. The CDR3 bases are TGTGCCATCAGGATAGGACAGGGGAACGGAAACACCATATATTTT. Translation gives CAIRIGQGNGNTIYF.

The V and J genes are TRBV21-1 and TRBJ2-7; the table calls TRBD1, which could not be checked here. TRBV21-1 is recorded as a pseudogene. This CDR3 is built from 15 residues. This CDR3 reads CASSNAGQPSYEQYF. The CDR3 region has the DNA TGTGCCAGCAGCAATGCTGGACAGCCCTCCTACGAGCAGTACTTC.

The V call is TRBV27, the J call TRBJ2-3, with a tentative D call TRBD1 (5 bases). Germline V lookup: CDR1 MNHEY, CDR2 SMNVEV (reference sequence). CDR3 size: 16 residues. Trimming took 3 bases from V and 1 from J, leaving 14 bases between them. This CDR3 reads CASSLNGAYGTDTQYF. The CDR3, as DNA: TGTGCCAGCAGTTTGAATGGGGCTTACGGCACAGATACGCAGTATTTT.

The chain combines TRBV28 with TRBJ2-1; perhaps TRBD1 as D (6 bases). Trimming removed 10 bases from V and 0 bases from J, with 22 bases in between. The CDR3 extends over 17 amino acids. Germline V gene sequence: CDR1 MDHEN, CDR2 SYDVKM. This CDR3 is CATRPRGRGTSYNEQFF. CDR3 in DNA: TGTGCCACCAGGCCCAGGGGTCGGGGCACCTCCTACAATGAGCAGTTCTTC.

The chain carries TRBV19 and TRBJ2-1, with TRBD2 as a possible D gene (6 bases). Trimming stripped 6 bases from V and 9 bases from J, with 15 bases between. The CDR3 spans 13 residues. Germline V gene data show CDR1 as LNHDA and CDR2 as SQIVND (reference sequence). CDR3 sequence (DNA): TGTGCCAGTAGATTATTAGCGGCGGGTGAGCAGTTCTTC. It yields the protein CASRLLAAGEQFF.

The rearrangement links TRBV2 to TRBJ1-2; D may be TRBD1 (6 bases). Germline loops: CDR1 SNHLY, CDR2 FYNNEI. V dropped 3 bases and J dropped 0 bases, with 14 bases sitting between them. The CDR3 consists of 16 residues. The CDR3 region has the DNA TGTGCCAGCAGTGACCTGAGGGGGTTTGCTAACTATGGCTACACCTTC. Its protein is CASSDLRGFANYGYTF.

The rearrangement joins TRBV28 to TRBJ1-2, with 11 nucleotides matching TRBD1. V lost 3 bases and J lost 8; bases outside the gene matches: 8. Germline CDR1 MDHEN, CDR2 SYDVKM. The CDR3 has 15 residues. CDR3 nucleotide sequence: TGTGCCAGCAGTTTCTCCCGGACAGGGGGCCGGGGCTACACCTTC. As protein: CASSFSRTGGRGYTF.

CDR3 sequence: CASSSGTVANYGYTF. The CDR3 DNA sequence: TGTGCCAGCAGCTCCGGTACCGTAGCTAACTATGGCTACACCTTC. The chain recombines TRBV7-9 with TRBJ1-2; no clear D gene. V lost 4 bases, J lost 0 bases, and 12 bases lay in between. Germline CDR1 is SEHNR and CDR2 is FQNEAQ (reference sequence). The CDR3 contains 15 residues.

CDR3 nucleotides: TGTGCCAGCAGCCGATCGACCCGGGGTACCTACAATGAGCAGTTCTTC. This encodes CASSRSTRGTYNEQFF. The chain uses TRBV27 and TRBJ2-1, with TRBD2 as a possible D gene (5 bases). V was cut by 6 bases and J by 2 bases, with 17 bases left in between. CDR1 is MNHEY, CDR2 SMNVEV, per germline (reference sequence). The CDR3 loop spans 16 amino acids.